The present T cell receptor beta chain was sequenced within a study of blood T cell repertoires in COVID-19. The overall study: COVID-19 samples, acute and convalescent, were from the United States, Italy and Spain. From T cells, B-cell-depleted T cells, or PBMCs came the material, which was cDNA or gDNA.

How the authors handled the data: Amplification of reference gene primers provided the estimated nucleated cell counts. Clones were sequenced by immunoSEQ multiplex PCR, and TCRdb holds only the in-frame ones, with some missing. The V and J calls and clone size were taken over from that table, and D and trimming were inferred from the DNA. Among 210,000 or so clones listed, 84% were seen once. Germline CDR1 MNHEY, CDR2 SVGAGI. The CDR3 is made up of 14 amino acids. V was pared by 4 bases and J by 5 bases, with 6 bases of the junction left unmatched. In regard to this clone: The identical CDR3 is also encoded by other nucleotide sequences in the sample.

This chain links TRBV6-5 with TRBJ1-1, with 8 bases that match TRBD1. The receptor was isolated from a human donor in a cohort sampled during active COVID-19. Material: peripheral blood. CDR3 region: CASSSDRADTEAFF. DNA for the CDR3: TGTGCCAGCAGTTCGGACAGGGCGGATACTGAAGCTTTCTTT.